A selection of T cell receptor beta chains follows, all from one sample in a study of CD4+ T cells in melanoma. Assay used: immunoSEQ multiplex PCR; TCRdb lists only in-frame clones, some missing. Among around 110,000 clones listed, about 90% were seen once. Material: peripheral blood. The receptor set was obtained from a human donor with melanoma. Both conserved end residues are trimmed from each CDR3. Where a row states a size, it is once, few, many or the class of an expanded clone; other rows omit it.

V gene,clone size,CDR3 protein
TRBV27,-,ASSPLVGIDSNSPLH
TRBV15,-,ATSRLLGTSHTGELF
TRBV5-1,-,ASKGGGGTDTQY
TRBV7-3,-,ASSRGGAGELF
TRBV7-8,-,ASSLEGMGGDTQY
TRBV19,once,ASSISEETQY
TRBV28,-,ASSLPYRLAGGRTQLYEQY
TRBV9,-,ASSGRGGSSTDTQY
TRBV11-3,-,ASSPGIYEQY
TRBV5-1,-,ASSFGEIANTGELF
TRBV6-4,-,ASSRGVGLGYT
TRBV7-9,-,ASSFGTEKLF
TRBV4-2,few,ASSQEGRGGDTQY
TRBV7-2,-,ASTISGAGGNQPQH
TRBV28,-,ASSSPGGRNTEAF
TRBV6-5,-,ASSPDRDSYNEQF
TRBV4-2,-,ASSSGVGTIYEQY
TRBV10-3,-,AISETSVQETQY
TRBV25-1,-,ASSEVARAGTDTQY
TRBV30,-,AWSKTGGQETQY
TRBV5-5,-,ASSLSVEAGVSPLH
TRBV7-8,-,ASTYHAGETQY
TRBV10-3,-,AISESHRTDTQY
TRBV6-6,once,ASSSLGRKETQY
TRBV28,-,ASSSRLGVTDTQY
TRBV6-4,-,ASSDRVGQPQH
TRBV5-1,-,ASSHGESTDTQY
TRBV29-1,-,SVIWGRNQPQH
TRBV28,-,ASSLGPRGSDTQY
TRBV5-1,few,ASSLRPGTSAGELF
TRBV7-2,-,ASSLRTAGNTIY
TRBV5-1,-,ASSYENSYGYT
TRBV6-4,-,ASSEGSENTGELF
TRBV11-3,-,ASSPGGTDTQY
TRBV28,few,ASSPGQGRGETQY
TRBV27,-,ASSLGGIHNEQF
TRBV5-8,-,ASTLFRGGETGELF
TRBV5-8,-,ASSLSPRGNEQF
TRBV7-9,-,ASSHPRYTEAF
TRBV11-2,few,ASSLLPRAEAF
TRBV6-1,-,ASSAGLWKEGYT
TRBV5-1,-,ASSLMASGEQETQY
TRBV18,-,ASSPGTSGTTGELF
TRBV7-2,-,ASSLGGGDGYT